This T cell receptor (beta chain) originates from a study of beta chain features in type 1 diabetes. The V end lost 0 bases, the J end lost 2 bases, and 6 bases lay between the germline ends. The CDR3 has 14 residues. Germline CDR1 and CDR2: MGHDK and SYGVNS. Via the markers CD45RO/CCR7/CD25/CD127/CD95/CD27, stem cell-like memory, regulatory, central memory and naive CD4+ cells were sorted. Purities in excess of 95% were seen in all sorted populations. Study-level findings and limits: There were fewer insertions and more deletions at the VDJ junctions of type 1 diabetes patients. Whatever favoring of shorter templates PCR might show would apply equally to patients and controls.

Expressed TCRB transcripts were sequenced, since all the RNA that had been isolated was reverse transcribed. TCRdb keeps only in-frame clones here, not all; method: immunoSEQ multiplex PCR. The sample contains a few hundred thousand clones, approximately 31% of which appear only once. This clone occurred many times. The antigen is undetermined. This chain links TRBV25-1 with TRBJ2-3; D may match TRBD1 or TRBD2 (5 bases each). The sequence was collected from a man younger than 35 in good health. The sample comprised naive CD4+ T cells from blood. The CDR3 sequence is CASSEYGATDTQYF. CDR3 DNA: TGTGCCAGCAGTGAATACGGGGCCACAGATACGCAGTATTTT.